What follows is one T cell receptor beta chain and its context. Antigen: not known. A single record per CDR3 protein comes from TCRdb applying MiXCR to the RT-PCR reads. The sample holds approximately 490,000 distinct CDR3 sequences, about 7.2% seen once. Germline-derived CDR1 and CDR2 are MNHEY and SVGAGI. The V segment lost 4 bases and the J segment 8 bases; nucleotides outside the gene matches: 12. The CDR3 consists of 16 residues. The sample belongs to a study of response to subunit inactivated influenza vaccine. Study results and caveats: Every seasonal influenza vaccination brings in few new T cells, the authors suggested.

Sequences were derived from PBMCs from blood, sampled approximately 25 months after vaccination. The chain employs TRBV6-5 and TRBJ1-2; 11 nucleotides line up with TRBD1. This clonotype was sampled from a man in his fifties or sixties who received an inactivated influenza vaccine. The CDR3, as DNA: TGTGCCAGCAGTTTACCCCCGGGACAGGGGGTTCGAGGCTACACCTTC. Its translation: CASSLPPGQGVRGYTF.